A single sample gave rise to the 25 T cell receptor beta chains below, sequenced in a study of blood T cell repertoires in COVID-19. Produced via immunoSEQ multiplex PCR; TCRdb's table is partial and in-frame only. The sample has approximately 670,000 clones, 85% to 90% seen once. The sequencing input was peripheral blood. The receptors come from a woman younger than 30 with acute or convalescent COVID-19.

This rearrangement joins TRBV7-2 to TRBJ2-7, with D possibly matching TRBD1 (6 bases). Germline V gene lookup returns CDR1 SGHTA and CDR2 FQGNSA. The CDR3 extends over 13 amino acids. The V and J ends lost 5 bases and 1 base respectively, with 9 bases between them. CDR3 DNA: TGTGCCAGCAGCATAACAGGGTCCTACGAGCAGTACTTC. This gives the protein CASSITGSYEQYF.

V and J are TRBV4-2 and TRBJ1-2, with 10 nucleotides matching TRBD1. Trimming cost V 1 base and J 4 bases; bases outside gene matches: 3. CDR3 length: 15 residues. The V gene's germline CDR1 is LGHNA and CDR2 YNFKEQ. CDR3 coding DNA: TGTGCCAGCAGCCAAGGGGACAGGGGAGCCTATGGCTACACCTTC. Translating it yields CASSQGDRGAYGYTF.

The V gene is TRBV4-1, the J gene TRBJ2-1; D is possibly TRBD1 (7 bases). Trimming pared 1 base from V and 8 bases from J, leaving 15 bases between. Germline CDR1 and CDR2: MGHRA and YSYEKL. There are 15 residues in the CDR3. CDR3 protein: CASSQAPSRGDEQFF. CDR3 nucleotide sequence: TGCGCCAGCAGCCAAGCCCCTAGCAGGGGGGATGAGCAGTTCTTC.

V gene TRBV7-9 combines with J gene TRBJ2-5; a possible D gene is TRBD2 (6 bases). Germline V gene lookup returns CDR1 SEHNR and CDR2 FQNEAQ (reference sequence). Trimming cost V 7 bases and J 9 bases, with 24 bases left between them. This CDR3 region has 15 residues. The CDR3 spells CASTLARVSHSAQYF. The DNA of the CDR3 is TGTGCCAGCACACTAGCCCGGGTCAGTCACTCTGCCCAGTACTTC. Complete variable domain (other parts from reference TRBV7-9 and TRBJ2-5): DTGVSQNPRHKITKRGQNVTFRCDPISEHNRLYWYRQTLGQGPEFLTYFQNEAQLEKSRLLSDRFSAERPKGSFSTLEIQRTEQGDSAMYLCASTLARVSHSAQYFGPGTRLLVL.

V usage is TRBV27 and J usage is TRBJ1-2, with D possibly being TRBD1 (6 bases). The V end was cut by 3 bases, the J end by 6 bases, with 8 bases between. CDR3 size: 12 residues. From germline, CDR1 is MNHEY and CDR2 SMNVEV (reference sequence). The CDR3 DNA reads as TGTGCCAGCAGTTTTCAGGGGAATGGCTACACCTTC. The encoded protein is CASSFQGNGYTF.

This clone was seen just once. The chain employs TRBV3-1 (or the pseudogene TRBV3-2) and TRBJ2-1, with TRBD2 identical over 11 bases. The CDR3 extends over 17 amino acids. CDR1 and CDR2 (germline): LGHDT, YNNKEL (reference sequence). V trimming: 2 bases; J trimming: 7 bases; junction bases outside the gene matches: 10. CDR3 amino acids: CASSQRTLAGGSNEQFF. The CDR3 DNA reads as TGTGCCAGCAGCCAAAGAACGCTAGCGGGGGGATCGAATGAGCAGTTCTTC.

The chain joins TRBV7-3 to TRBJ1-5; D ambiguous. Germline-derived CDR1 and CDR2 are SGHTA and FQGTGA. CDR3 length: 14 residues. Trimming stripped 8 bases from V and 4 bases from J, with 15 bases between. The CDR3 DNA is TGTGCCAGCGACAAAGTTGGATGGAATCAGCCCCAGCATTTT. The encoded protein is CASDKVGWNQPQHF.

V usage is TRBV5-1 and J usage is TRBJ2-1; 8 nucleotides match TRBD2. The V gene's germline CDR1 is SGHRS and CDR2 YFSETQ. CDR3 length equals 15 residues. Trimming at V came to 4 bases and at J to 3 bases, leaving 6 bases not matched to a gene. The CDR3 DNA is TGCGCCAGCAGCCCCATAGCGGGGCTCTACAATGAGCAGTTCTTC. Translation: CASSPIAGLYNEQFF.

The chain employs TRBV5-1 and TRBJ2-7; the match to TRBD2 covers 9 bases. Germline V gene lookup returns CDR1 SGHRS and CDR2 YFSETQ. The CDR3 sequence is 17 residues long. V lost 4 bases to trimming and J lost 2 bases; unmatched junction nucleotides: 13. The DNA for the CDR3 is TGCGCCAGCAGCGGCTCCGGGCTAGCGGGAACCACCTACGAGCAGTACTTC. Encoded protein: CASSGSGLAGTTYEQYF.

The CDR3 loop is CASSLGTGPPYEQYF. The CDR3 DNA reads as TGTGCCAGCAGCTTAGGAACAGGGCCCCCCTACGAGCAGTACTTC. The rearrangement uses TRBV11-2 and TRBJ2-7, with a possible D match to TRBD1 (6 bases). The V and J ends lost 1 base and 2 bases respectively, with 12 bases between them. Germline lookup yields CDR1 SGHAT and CDR2 FQNNGV. The CDR3 covers 15 residues. Variable domain in full (rest from reference TRBV11-2 and TRBJ2-7): EAGVAQSPRYKIIEKRQSVAFWCNPISGHATLYWYQQILGQGPKLLIQFQNNGVVDDSQLPKDRFSAERLKGVDSTLKIQPAKLEDSAVYLCASSLGTGPPYEQYFGPGTRLTVT.

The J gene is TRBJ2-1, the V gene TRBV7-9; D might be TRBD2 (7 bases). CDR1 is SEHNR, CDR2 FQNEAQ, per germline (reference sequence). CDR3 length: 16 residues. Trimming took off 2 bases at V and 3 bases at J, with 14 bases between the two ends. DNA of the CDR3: TGTGCCAGCAGCTTATTGGAGGGGGGGCTCTACAATGAGCAGTTCTTC. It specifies CASSLLEGGLYNEQFF.

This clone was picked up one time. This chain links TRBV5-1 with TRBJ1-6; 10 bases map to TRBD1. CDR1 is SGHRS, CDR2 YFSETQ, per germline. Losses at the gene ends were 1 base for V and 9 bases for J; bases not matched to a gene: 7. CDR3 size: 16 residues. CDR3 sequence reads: CASSLLRDRGGSPLHF. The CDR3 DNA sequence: TGCGCCAGCAGCTTGCTAAGGGACAGGGGAGGTTCACCCCTCCACTTT.

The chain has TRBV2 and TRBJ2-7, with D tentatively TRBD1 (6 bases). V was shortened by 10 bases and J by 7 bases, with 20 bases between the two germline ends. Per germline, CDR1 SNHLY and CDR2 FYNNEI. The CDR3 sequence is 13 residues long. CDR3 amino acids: CATTGGLLGEQYF. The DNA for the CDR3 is TGTGCCACGACAGGAGGTCTTCTTGGGGAGCAGTACTTC.

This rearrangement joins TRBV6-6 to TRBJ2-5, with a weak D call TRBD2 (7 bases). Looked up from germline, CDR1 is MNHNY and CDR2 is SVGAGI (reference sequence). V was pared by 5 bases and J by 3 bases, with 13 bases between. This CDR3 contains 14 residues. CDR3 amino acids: CASSQRGGEETQYF. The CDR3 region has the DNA TGTGCCAGCAGTCAGAGGGGGGGGGAAGAGACCCAGTACTTC.

The CDR3 region is CASSMGQAPLVYGYTF. CDR3 sequence (DNA): TGTGCCAGTAGTATGGGACAGGCCCCCTTAGTCTATGGCTACACCTTC. This chain connects TRBV19 to TRBJ1-2; 8 nucleotides match TRBD1. V lost 3 bases, J lost 4 bases, and 10 bases stayed unmatched. Germline V gene sequence: CDR1 LNHDA, CDR2 SQIVND (reference sequence). The CDR3 contains 16 residues.

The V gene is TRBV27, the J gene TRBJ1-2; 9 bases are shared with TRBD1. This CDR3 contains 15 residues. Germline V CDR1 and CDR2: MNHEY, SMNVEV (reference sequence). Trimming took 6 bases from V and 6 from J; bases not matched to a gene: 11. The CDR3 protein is CASRPWDREADGYTF. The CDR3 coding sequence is TGTGCCAGCAGACCTTGGGACAGGGAGGCAGATGGCTACACCTTC.

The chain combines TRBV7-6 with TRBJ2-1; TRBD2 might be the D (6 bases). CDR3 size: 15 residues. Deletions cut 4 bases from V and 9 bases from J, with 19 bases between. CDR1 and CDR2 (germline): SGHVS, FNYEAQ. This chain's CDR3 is CASSSPSAVRVEQFF. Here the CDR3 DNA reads TGTGCCAGCAGCTCCCCTAGCGCGGTTCGTGTTGAGCAGTTCTTC.

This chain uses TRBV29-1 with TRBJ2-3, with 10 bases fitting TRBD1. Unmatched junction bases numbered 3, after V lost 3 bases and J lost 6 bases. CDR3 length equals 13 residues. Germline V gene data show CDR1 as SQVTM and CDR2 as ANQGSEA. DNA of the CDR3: TGCAGCGTTGAGGGACAGGGGAAGGATACGCAGTATTTT. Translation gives CSVEGQGKDTQYF.

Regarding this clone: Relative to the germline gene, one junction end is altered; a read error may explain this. The CDR3 nucleotides read TGTGCCAGCAGGTTAGCGGGGGGGCGTTCCGAGCAGTACTTC. It is translated as CASRLAGGRSEQYF. This chain connects TRBV7-2 to TRBJ2-7; 11 nucleotides align to TRBD2. This CDR3 comprises 14 residues. Germline V gene sequence: CDR1 SGHTA, CDR2 FQGNSA.

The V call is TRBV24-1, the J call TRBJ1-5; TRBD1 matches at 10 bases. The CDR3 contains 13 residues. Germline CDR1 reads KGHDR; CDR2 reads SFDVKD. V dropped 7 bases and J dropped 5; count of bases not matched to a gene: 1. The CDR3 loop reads CATRGTGDQPQHF. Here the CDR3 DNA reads TGTGCCACCAGAGGGACAGGGGATCAGCCCCAGCATTTT.

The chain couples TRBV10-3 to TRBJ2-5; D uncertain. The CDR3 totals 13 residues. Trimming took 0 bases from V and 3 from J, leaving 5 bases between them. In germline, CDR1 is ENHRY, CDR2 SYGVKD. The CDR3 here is CAISESLEETQYF. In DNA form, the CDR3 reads TGTGCCATCAGTGAGTCACTGGAAGAGACCCAGTACTTC.

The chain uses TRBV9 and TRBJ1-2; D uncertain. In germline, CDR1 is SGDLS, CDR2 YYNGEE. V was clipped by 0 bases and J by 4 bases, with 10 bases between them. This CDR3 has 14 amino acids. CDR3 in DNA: TGTGCCAGCAGCGTAGGGTTGGAGAGCTATGGCTACACCTTC. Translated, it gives CASSVGLESYGYTF.

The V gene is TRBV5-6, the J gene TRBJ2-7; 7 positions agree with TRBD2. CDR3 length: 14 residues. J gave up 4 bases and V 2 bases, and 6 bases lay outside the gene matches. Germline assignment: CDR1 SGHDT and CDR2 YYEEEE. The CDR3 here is CASSFDNSGYEQYF. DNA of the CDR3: TGTGCCAGCAGCTTTGATAATAGCGGGTACGAGCAGTACTTC.

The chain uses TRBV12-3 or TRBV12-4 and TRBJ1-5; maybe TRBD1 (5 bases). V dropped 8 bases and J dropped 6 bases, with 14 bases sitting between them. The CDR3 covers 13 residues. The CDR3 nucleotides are TGTGCCAGCCGGGGGGGTAAGGGTCAGCCCCAGCATTTT. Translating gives CASRGGKGQPQHF.

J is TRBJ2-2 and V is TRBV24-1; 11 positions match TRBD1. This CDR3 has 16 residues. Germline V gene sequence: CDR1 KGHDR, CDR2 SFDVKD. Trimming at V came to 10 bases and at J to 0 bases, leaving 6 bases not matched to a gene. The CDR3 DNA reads TGTGCCACTTATTCGGGACAGGGGGCGAACACCGGGGAGCTGTTTTTT. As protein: CATYSGQGANTGELFF.